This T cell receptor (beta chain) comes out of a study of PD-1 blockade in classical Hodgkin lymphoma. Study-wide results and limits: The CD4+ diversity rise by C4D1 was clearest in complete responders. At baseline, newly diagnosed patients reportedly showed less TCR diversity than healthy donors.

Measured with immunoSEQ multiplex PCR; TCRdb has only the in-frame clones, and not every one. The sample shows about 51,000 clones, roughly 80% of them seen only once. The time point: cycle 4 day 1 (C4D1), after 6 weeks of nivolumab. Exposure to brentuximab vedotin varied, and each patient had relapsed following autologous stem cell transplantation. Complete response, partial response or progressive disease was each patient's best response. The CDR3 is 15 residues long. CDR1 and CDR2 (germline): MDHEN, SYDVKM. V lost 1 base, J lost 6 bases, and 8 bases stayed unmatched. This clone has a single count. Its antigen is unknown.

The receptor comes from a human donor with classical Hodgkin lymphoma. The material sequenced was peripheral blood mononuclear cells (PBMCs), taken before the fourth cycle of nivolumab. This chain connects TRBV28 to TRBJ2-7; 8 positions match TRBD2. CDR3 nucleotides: TGTGCCAGCAGTTTATCCTCCGGGGGGGCCCTCGAGCAGTACTTC. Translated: CASSLSSGGALEQYF.